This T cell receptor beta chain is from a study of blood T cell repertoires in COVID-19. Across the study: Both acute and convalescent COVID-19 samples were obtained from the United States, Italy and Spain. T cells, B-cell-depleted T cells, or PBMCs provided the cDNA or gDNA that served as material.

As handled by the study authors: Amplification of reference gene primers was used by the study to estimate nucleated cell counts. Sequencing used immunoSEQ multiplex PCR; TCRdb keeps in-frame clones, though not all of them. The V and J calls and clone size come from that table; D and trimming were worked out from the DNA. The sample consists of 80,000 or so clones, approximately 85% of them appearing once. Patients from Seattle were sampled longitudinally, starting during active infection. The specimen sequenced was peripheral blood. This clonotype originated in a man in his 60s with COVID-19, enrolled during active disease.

The CDR3 sequence: CSVGNRGDQPQHF. The CDR3, as DNA: TGCAGCGTCGGTAACAGGGGCGATCAGCCCCAGCATTTT. The chain combines TRBV29-1 with TRBJ1-5; 7 nucleotides match TRBD1. Losses at the gene ends were 6 bases for V and 5 bases for J; bases not matched to a gene: 7. This CDR3 contains 13 residues. Germline loops: CDR1 SQVTM, CDR2 ANQGSEA.